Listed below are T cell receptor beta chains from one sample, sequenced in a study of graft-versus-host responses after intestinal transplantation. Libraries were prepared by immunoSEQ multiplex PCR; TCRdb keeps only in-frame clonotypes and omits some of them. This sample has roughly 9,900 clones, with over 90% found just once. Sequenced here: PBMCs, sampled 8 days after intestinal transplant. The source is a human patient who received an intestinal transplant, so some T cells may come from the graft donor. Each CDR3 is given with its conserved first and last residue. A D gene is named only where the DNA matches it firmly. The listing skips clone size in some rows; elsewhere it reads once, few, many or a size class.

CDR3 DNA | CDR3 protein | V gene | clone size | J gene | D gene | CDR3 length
TGTGCCAGCAGCTTAGTTCTTACAGATACGCAGTATTTT | CASSLVLTDTQYF | TRBV7-9 | . | TRBJ2-3 | . | 13
TGTGCCAGCTCGGTGAACACTGAAGCTTTCTTT | CASSVNTEAFF | TRBV7-9 | once | TRBJ1-1 | . | 11
TGTGCCAGCAGCTTGGCTAGCGGGGGGCCGGCCCTCTACGAGCAGTACTTC | CASSLASGGPALYEQYF | TRBV5-5 | . | TRBJ2-7 | TRBD2 | 17
TGTGCCAGTAGTATTGTTGGCTCGCAGCCCCAGCATTTT | CASSIVGSQPQHF | TRBV19 | . | TRBJ1-5 | . | 13
TGCGCCAGCAGCCAACACCCTAGCGGGGGGTCTCGCACAGATACGCAGTATTTT | CASSQHPSGGSRTDTQYF | TRBV4-1 | . | TRBJ2-3 | TRBD2 | 18
TGTGCCAGCAGCTTAGCGACGACAGGGGGATATGAGCAGTTCTTC | CASSLATTGGYEQFF | TRBV7-2 | . | TRBJ2-1 | TRBD1 | 15
TGTGCCAGCAATGGACGTATAGGCACCGGGGAGCTGTTTTTT | CASNGRIGTGELFF | TRBV6-6 | once | TRBJ2-2 | . | 14
TGTGCCAGCAGTTACTCGCCAGAGCTCTATGGCTACACCTTC | CASSYSPELYGYTF | TRBV6-6 | once | TRBJ1-2 | . | 14
TGCGCCAGCAGGCGGGCCATAGAGCTGAACACTGAAGCTTTCTTT | CASRRAIELNTEAFF | TRBV5-1 | once | TRBJ1-1 | . | 15
TGTGCCAGCAGCGTAGGGCCGGGACCACCCAAGCAAGAGACCCAGTACTTC | CASSVGPGPPKQETQYF | TRBV9 | once | TRBJ2-5 | . | 17
TGTGCCTGGAGTGGGGGGAGCTCCTATAGTTCACCCCTCCACTTT | CAWSGGSSYSSPLHF | TRBV30 | . | TRBJ1-6 | . | 15
TGTGCCAGCAGCTTAGAGGGGTTCGGGGCCAACGTCCTGACTTTC | CASSLEGFGANVLTF | TRBV13 | . | TRBJ2-6 | . | 15
TGCGCCAGCAGCCAAGGTGACAGGCCAAATCAGCCCCAGCATTTT | CASSQGDRPNQPQHF | TRBV4-1 | . | TRBJ1-5 | . | 15
TGTGCCTGGAGCGATGACAGGTTTTACTCTGGAAACACCATATATTTT | CAWSDDRFYSGNTIYF | TRBV30 | . | TRBJ1-3 | . | 16
TGTGCCAGTAGTATGTATCTGTTAGCCAAAAACATTCAGTACTTC | CASSMYLLAKNIQYF | TRBV19 | . | TRBJ2-4 | . | 15
TGTGCCATAGGATCCGGTCCTCGACAAGATACGCAGTATTTT | CAIGSGPRQDTQYF | TRBV10-3 | . | TRBJ2-3 | . | 14
TGTGCCAGCAGTTTGTACAGGCCCCACCACGAGCAGTACTTC | CASSLYRPHHEQYF | TRBV28 | . | TRBJ2-7 | . | 14
TGTGCCAGCAGTCTTTATTCCGGGACAGGGGGCTTTGATGAGCAGTTCTTC | CASSLYSGTGGFDEQFF | TRBV28 | . | TRBJ2-1 | TRBD1 | 17
TGCGCCAGCACAATTGGGGGGAACTATGGCTACACCTTC | CASTIGGNYGYTF | TRBV5-1 | once | TRBJ1-2 | . | 13
TGTGCCAGCAGTTACGGGGGACAGACGAGCTCCTACGAGCAGTACTTC | CASSYGGQTSSYEQYF | TRBV6-6 | few | TRBJ2-7 | TRBD1 | 16
TGTGCCAGCAGTTTTCCCCGGGACAGGGGGCGCGAGCAGTACTTC | CASSFPRDRGREQYF | TRBV28 | once | TRBJ2-7 | TRBD1 | 15
TGTGCCAGCGAGGGGTGGGCCAAAAACATTCAGTACTTC | CASEGWAKNIQYF | TRBV5-5 | few | TRBJ2-4 | . | 13
TGTGCCAGCAGTCCCGGACAGGGCTTCTACAATGAGCAGTTCTTC | CASSPGQGFYNEQFF | TRBV28 | . | TRBJ2-1 | TRBD1 | 15
TGTGCCAGCAGCAGGGTTGGGACTGAAGCTTTCTTT | CASSRVGTEAFF | TRBV27 | . | TRBJ1-1 | . | 12
TGTGCCAGCAGCTCATTTAGGGGGGCCGGCGGAAACACCATATATTTT | CASSSFRGAGGNTIYF | TRBV7-9 | . | TRBJ1-3 | . | 16
TGCGCCAGCAGCGACAGTGATCAGCCCCAGCATTTT | CASSDSDQPQHF | TRBV10-1 | once | TRBJ1-5 | . | 12
TGCGCCAGCAGCTTGGCCGGGCGGGAGGGCCGTTACGAGCAGTACTTC | CASSLAGREGRYEQYF | TRBV5-1 | . | TRBJ2-7 | TRBD2 | 16
TGTGCCAGCAGCTGGCCGGGACAGGATGGTTACGAGCAGTACTTC | CASSWPGQDGYEQYF | TRBV11-2 | . | TRBJ2-7 | TRBD1 | 15
TGTGCCAGCAGCAGAACTACCCACTATGGCTACACCTTC | CASSRTTHYGYTF | TRBV7-2 | . | TRBJ1-2 | . | 13
TGCGCCAGCAGCTTGCGGGGAGAGACCCAGTACTTC | CASSLRGETQYF | TRBV5-1 | . | TRBJ2-5 | . | 12